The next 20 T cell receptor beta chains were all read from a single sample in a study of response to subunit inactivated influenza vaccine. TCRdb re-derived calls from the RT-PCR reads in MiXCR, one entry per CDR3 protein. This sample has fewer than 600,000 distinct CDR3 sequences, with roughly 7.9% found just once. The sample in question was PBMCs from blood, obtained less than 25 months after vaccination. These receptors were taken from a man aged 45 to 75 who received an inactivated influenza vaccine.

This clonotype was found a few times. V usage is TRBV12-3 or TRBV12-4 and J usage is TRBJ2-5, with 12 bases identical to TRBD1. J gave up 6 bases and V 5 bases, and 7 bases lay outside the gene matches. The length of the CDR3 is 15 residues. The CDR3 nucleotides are TGTGCCAGCAGTCCTCGGGGACAGGGGGCGAAGACCCAGTACTTC. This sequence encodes CASSPRGQGAKTQYF.

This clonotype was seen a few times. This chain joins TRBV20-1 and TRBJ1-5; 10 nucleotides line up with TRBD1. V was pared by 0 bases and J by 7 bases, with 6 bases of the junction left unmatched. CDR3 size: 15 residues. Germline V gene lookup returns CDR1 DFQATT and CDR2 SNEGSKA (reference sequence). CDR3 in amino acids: CSARDSGTGVQPQHF. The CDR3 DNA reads TGCAGTGCTAGAGATTCCGGGACAGGGGTCCAGCCCCAGCATTTT.

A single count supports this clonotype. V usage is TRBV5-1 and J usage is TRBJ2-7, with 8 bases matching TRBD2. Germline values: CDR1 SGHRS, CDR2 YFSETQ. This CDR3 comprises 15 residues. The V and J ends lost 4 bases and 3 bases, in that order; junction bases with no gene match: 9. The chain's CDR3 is CASSLDTSGYYEQYF. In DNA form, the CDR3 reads TGCGCCAGCAGCCTGGATACTAGCGGATACTACGAGCAGTACTTC.

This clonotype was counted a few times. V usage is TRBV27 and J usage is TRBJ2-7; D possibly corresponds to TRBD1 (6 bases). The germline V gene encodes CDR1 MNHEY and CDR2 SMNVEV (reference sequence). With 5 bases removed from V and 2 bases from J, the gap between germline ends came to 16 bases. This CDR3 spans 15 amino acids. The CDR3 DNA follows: TGTGCCAGCAGTATCAGGACAGTTTCGGCCTACGAGCAGTACTTC. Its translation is CASSIRTVSAYEQYF.

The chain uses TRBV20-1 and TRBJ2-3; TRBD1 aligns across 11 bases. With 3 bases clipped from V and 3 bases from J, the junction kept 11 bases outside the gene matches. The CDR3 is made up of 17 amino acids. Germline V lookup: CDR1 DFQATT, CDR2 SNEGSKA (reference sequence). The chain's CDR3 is CSASLPLGTGGTDTQYF. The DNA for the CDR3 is TGCAGTGCTAGCCTTCCCCTCGGGACAGGGGGAACAGATACGCAGTATTTT.

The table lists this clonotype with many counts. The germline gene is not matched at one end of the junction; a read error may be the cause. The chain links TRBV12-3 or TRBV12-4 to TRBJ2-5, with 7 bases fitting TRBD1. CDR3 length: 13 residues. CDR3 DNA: TGTGCCAGCGGACAGGATAACCAAAAGACCCAGTACTTC. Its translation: CASGQDNQKTQYF.

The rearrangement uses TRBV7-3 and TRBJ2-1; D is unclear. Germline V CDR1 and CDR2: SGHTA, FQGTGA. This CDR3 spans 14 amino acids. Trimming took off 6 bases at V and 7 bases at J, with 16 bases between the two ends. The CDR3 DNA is TGTGCCAGCAGTCTTCGTGGAGATTCTAATGAGCAGTTCTTC. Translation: CASSLRGDSNEQFF.

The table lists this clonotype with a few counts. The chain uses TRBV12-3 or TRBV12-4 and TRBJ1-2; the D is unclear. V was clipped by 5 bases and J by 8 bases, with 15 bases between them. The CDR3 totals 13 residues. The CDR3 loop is CASSPDGSRGYTF. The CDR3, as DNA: TGTGCCAGCAGTCCGGACGGATCTAGGGGCTACACCTTC.

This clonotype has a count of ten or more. This CDR3 reads CASSRGQNKYEQYF. The CDR3, as DNA: TGCGCCAGCAGCCGGGGACAGAACAAATACGAGCAGTACTTC. The chain employs TRBV5-1 and TRBJ2-7, with 7 bases lining up with TRBD1. CDR3 size: 14 residues. Germline assignment: CDR1 SGHRS and CDR2 YFSETQ. V shed 4 bases, J shed 4 bases, and the junction held 8 bases outside the gene matches.

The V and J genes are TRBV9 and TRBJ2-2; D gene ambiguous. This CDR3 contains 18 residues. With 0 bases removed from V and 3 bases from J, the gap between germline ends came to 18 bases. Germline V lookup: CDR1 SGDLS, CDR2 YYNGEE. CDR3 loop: CASSVGFGLVRDTGELFF. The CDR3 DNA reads TGTGCCAGCAGCGTAGGCTTCGGGCTAGTCCGAGACACCGGGGAGCTGTTTTTT.

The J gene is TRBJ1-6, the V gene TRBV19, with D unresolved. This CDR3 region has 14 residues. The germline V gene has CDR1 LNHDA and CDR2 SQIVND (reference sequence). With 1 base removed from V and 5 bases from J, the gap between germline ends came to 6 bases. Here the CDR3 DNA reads TGTGCCAGTAGTATAGGAAAAGATAATTCACCCCTCCACTTT. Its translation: CASSIGKDNSPLHF.

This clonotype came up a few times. CDR3 sequence (DNA): TGCGCCAGCAGCCAGGGGGGGTTACAGACCACTTCGAACACCGGGGAGCTGTTTTTT. This codes for CASSQGGLQTTSNTGELFF. This chain uses TRBV5-1 with TRBJ2-2; the D gene could be TRBD1 or TRBD2 (7 bases each). This CDR3 has 19 amino acids. Germline V lookup: CDR1 SGHRS, CDR2 YFSETQ. V was pared by 4 bases and J by 0 bases, with 22 bases between.

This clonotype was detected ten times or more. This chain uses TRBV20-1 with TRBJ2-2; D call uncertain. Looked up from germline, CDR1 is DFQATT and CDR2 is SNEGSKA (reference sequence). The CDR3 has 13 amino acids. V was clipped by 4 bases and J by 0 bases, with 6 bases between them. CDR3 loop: CSATGPNTGELFF. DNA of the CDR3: TGCAGTGCTACCGGGCCGAACACCGGGGAGCTGTTTTTT.

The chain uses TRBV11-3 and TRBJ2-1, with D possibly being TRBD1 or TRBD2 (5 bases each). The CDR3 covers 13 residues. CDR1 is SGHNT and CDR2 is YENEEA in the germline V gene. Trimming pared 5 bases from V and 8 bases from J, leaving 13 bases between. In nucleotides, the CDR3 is TGTGCCAGCAGCCTGGGGGATCGTGATGAGCAGTTCTTC. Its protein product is CASSLGDRDEQFF. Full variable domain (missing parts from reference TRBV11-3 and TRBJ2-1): EAGVVQSPRYKIIEKKQPVAFWCNPISGHNTLYWYLQNLGQGPELLIRYENEEAVDDSQLPKDRFSAERLKGVDSTLKIQPAELGDSAVYLCASSLGDRDEQFFGPGTRLTVL.

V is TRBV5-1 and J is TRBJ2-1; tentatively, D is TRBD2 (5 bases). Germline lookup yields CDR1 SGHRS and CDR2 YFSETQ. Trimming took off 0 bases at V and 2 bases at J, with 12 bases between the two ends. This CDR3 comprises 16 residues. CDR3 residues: CASSLAGGRTYNEQFF. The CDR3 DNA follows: TGCGCCAGCAGCTTGGCAGGCGGGCGAACCTACAATGAGCAGTTCTTC. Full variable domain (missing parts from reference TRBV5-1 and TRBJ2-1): KAGVTQTPRYLIKTRGQQVTLSCSPISGHRSVSWYQQTPGQGLQFLFEYFSETQRNKGNFPGRFSGRQFSNSRSEMNVSTLELGDSALYLCASSLAGGRTYNEQFFGPGTRLTVL.

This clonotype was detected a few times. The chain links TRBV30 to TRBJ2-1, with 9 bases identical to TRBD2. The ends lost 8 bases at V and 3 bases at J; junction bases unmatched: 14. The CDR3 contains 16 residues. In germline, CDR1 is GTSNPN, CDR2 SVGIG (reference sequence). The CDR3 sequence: CATEGATSGYYNEQFF. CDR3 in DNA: TGTGCCACGGAGGGGGCGACTAGCGGATACTACAATGAGCAGTTCTTC.

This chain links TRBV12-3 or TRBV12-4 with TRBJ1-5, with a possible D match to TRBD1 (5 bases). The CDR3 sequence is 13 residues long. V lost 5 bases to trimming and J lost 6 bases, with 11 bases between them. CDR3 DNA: TGTGCCAGCAGTCCTCGGGACCCTCAGCCCCAGCATTTT. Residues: CASSPRDPQPQHF.

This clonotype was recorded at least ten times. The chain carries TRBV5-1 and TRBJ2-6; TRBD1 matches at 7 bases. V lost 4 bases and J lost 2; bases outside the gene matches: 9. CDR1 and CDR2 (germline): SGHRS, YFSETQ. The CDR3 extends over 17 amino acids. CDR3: CASSATGDFAGANVLTF. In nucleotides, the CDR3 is TGCGCCAGCAGCGCCACAGGGGATTTTGCTGGGGCCAACGTCCTGACTTTC.

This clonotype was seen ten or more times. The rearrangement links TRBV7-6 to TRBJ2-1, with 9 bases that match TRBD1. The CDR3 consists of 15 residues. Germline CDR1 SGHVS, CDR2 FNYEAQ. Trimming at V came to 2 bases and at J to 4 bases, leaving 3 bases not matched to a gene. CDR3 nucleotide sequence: TGTGCCAGCAGCTTACGGGACAGGGAGTACAATGAGCAGTTCTTC. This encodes CASSLRDREYNEQFF. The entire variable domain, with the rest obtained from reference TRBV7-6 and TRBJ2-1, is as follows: GAGVSQSPRYKVTKRGQDVALRCDPISGHVSLYWYRQALGQGPEFLTYFNYEAQQDKSGLPNDRFSAERPEGSISTLTIQRTEQRDSAMYRCASSLRDREYNEQFFGPGTRLTVL.

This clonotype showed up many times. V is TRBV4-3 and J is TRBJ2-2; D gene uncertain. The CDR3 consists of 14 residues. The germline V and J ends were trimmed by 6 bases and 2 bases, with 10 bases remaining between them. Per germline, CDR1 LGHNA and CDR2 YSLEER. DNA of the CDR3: TGCGCCAGCAGAGGTACACAAAACACCGGGGAGCTGTTTTTT. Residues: CASRGTQNTGELFF.